This T cell receptor (beta chain) was identified during a study of blood T cell repertoires in COVID-19. Whole-study context: Donors in the United States, Italy and Spain gave samples during acute or convalescent COVID-19. Sample material is recorded as cDNA or gDNA derived from T cells, B-cell-depleted T cells, or PBMCs.

As processed by the authors: Reference gene primer amplification yielded estimated nucleated cell counts. The method was immunoSEQ multiplex PCR; TCRdb's version includes in-frame clones alone and lacks a portion of them. From that table come the V and J calls and clone size; the DNA was used to work out D and trimming. The top ten clones hold about 3.8% of a sample with 120,000 or so clones, 70% to 90% of them seen once. The CDR3 contains 11 residues. Between the trimmed V and J ends, which lost 2 bases and 7 bases, there was a span of 9 bases. Germline assignment: CDR1 GTSNPN and CDR2 SVGIG (reference sequence).

The rearrangement uses TRBV30 and TRBJ2-7; D gene unclear. What was sequenced was peripheral blood. The receptor was derived from a woman aged 45-65 years with acute or convalescent COVID-19. CDR3 region: CAWSPAREQYF. For the CDR3, the DNA is TGTGCCTGGAGTCCGGCGAGGGAGCAGTACTTC.